The entry that follows covers one T cell receptor beta chain sequence. This clonotype was counted a few times. No antigen is known for it. No much larger clone is present one base from it, and per-base qualities are unavailable. CDR1 and CDR2, per the germline V gene, are MDHEN and SYDVKM. The CDR3 runs 16 residues from the cysteine to the phenylalanine. Only the CDR3 region is kept as DNA, spanning 48 bases read in frame from base 1. This sample is drawn from a study of blood T cells in healthy people across ages (dated by TCRdb to the mid-2010s). Regarding the complete study: In model experiments, template switching captured about one uniquely barcoded TCR beta cDNA molecule for every two T cells. Using deep sequencing normalized with unique cDNA molecular identifiers, the study measured how TCR beta repertoire diversity changes with age. For two donors (one aged 18 to 30 and one aged 80 or older), the study analyzed two additional independent replicas of 1 million unique cDNA reads from the same blood draw. To avoid experimental bias, donors of different ages were randomly spread across the sequencing lanes. The donors were split into four age groups: young (average around 16 years), middle-aged (39), aged (roughly 60) and long-lived (under 90).

Library method: 5' RACE. TCRdb lists the instrument as Illumina HiSeq 2500. A second about 7 to 11 cycle PCR used a sample-barcoded 5' primer and a J-beta primer mix. A template-switch 5' adaptor carrying 12 random nucleotides introduced a unique molecular identifier onto each TCR beta cDNA molecule. Each sample yielded at least 2.5 million CDR3-containing paired-end reads. The Mint cDNA synthesis kit, primed by a TRBC-specific oligonucleotide, was used to synthesize first-strand cDNA from all RNA. Following uracil-DNA glycosylase treatment, all cDNA underwent a first 18-cycle PCR with the universal primers M1SS and BC2_uni_R. The authors' analysis ran thus. For normalization, 1 million high-quality reads were randomly selected from each sample, with every read carrying a distinct molecular identifier. Instead of being binned into consensus sequences, reads with shared molecular identifiers were discarded. CDR3 identification, clonotype clustering and error correction used MiTCR with a Q25 quality threshold and the strictest error-elimination algorithm. Lower-bound total TCR beta diversity was estimated with a nonparametric unseen species model using Euler transformation. TCRdb itself trimmed the public reads at Q25 with fastp, ran MiXCR and retained productive beta chains. All rows with the same CDR3 protein become a single entry with the most common DNA and genes. These V and J calls derive from TCRdb rather than the authors' analysis. The sample table contains roughly 1,500,000 distinct CDR3 sequences; only one count was recorded for approximately 32% of them. 11% of the sample is in the top ten clones.

Donors were a few dozen systemically healthy Caucasian individuals from Russia aged roughly 6 to 100 years. Roughly 9.5 milliliters of peripheral blood were drawn from each donor into EDTA-treated Vacutainer tubes. Ficoll-Paque density-gradient centrifugation was used to isolate PBMCs, with at least 7 million per sample. Total RNA, at least 6 micrograms per sample, was extracted from PBMCs with Trizol reagent. The percentages of naive CD45RAhigh/CD27high T cells were determined by flow cytometry on a PBMC aliquot from every donor. General conclusions and limits of the study: Donor CMV infection status was unknown, potentially confounding age-related changes in expanded clonotypes. Estimates of total diversity based on one million sequenced T cells were considered lower bounds and underestimates. Observed TCR beta diversity correlated strongly with the percentage of naive T cells measured by flow cytometry. Compared with the aged group, the long-lived group had more naive CD4+ T cells, fewer expanded clones and increased TCR diversity, suggesting age selection. As age increased, observed TCR beta diversity per million T cells dropped in a roughly linear way, and a significant reduction was already evident by age about 40. Conclusive comparison of naive and antigen-experienced compartments was prevented by the profiling of bulk unsorted PBMCs.

The specimen sequenced was blood. The rearranged segments are TRBV28 and TRBJ2-4, and perhaps TRBD2 as D gene, on 5 matching bases. The last part of the DNA fits TRBJ2-7 better; the J call may be wrong. This clonotype originated in a woman aged 25 to 45 in good health. CDR3 protein: CASSLTQRTLRDEQYF. The DNA sequence is TGTGCCAGCAGTTTAACTCAAAGGACCTTGAGGGACGAGCAGTACTTC.